This T cell receptor beta chain was found in a study of blood T cells in healthy people across ages. Overall study results and limits: Across the age range, TCR beta diversity per million T cells fell in a roughly linear way.

This clonotype has more than one count but fewer than ten. The antigen is not known. With a J-beta primer mix and a sample-barcoded 5' primer, a second PCR ran roughly 6 to 12 cycles. TCRdb re-derived calls from the 5' RACE reads in MiXCR, one entry per CDR3 protein. The data contain around 620,000 distinct CDR3 sequences, about 25% of them singletons. Russia was home to the donors, healthy Caucasian individuals aged about 6 to 90. The ends were cut back, 2 bases at V and 6 bases at J, with 9 bases in the middle. The CDR3 consists of 14 residues. The germline V gene has CDR1 SGHRS and CDR2 YFSETQ. Sequencing input: blood. This receptor was identified in a woman aged 65 to 85 in good health. The chain combines TRBV5-1 with TRBJ1-6; maybe TRBD1 (5 bases). CDR3 DNA: TGCGCCAGCAGCTTTTGGGACCTTAATTCACCCCTCCACTTT. As protein: CASSFWDLNSPLHF.